A single sample gave rise to the 21 T cell receptor beta chains below, sequenced in a study of T cells in Graves' hyperthyroidism and ophthalmopathy. Using RNA transcripts as the source, TCR beta CDR3 regions were amplified. HTBI primers were the set used in a first-round RT-PCR of the TCR CDR3. Each CDR3 protein gets one entry after TCRdb re-called the multiplex PCR reads with MiXCR. The sample records around 240,000 distinct CDR3 sequences, about 15% being singletons. Sequenced input: blood. The receptor source for this set is a woman aged 18-35 years with Graves' ophthalmopathy.

This clonotype was counted at least ten times. The V and J genes are TRBV28 and TRBJ1-1; D call uncertain. The CDR3 runs 13 residues. V was clipped by 0 bases and J by 1 base, with 3 bases between them. The germline CDR1 and CDR2 sequences are MDHEN and SYDVKM. For the CDR3, the DNA is TGTGCCAGCAGTTTATGGGGGAACACTGAAGCTTTCTTT. It specifies CASSLWGNTEAFF.

This clonotype was observed many times. The V call is TRBV3-1, the J call TRBJ2-1; TRBD2 matches 12 bases. The CDR3 is made up of 17 amino acids. Losses at the gene ends were 3 bases for V and 4 bases for J; bases not matched to a gene: 7. Per the germline V gene, CDR1 is LGHDT and CDR2 is YNNKEL (reference sequence). The CDR3 spells CASSHTSGGSGYNEQFF. The CDR3 coding sequence is TGTGCCAGCAGCCACACTAGCGGGGGGTCCGGGTACAATGAGCAGTTCTTC.

This chain links TRBV7-2 with TRBJ2-7; 8 nucleotides line up with TRBD2. Trimming at V came to 6 bases and at J to 7 bases, leaving 11 bases not matched to a gene. Germline V CDR1 and CDR2: SGHTA, FQGNSA. CDR3 size: 14 residues. The CDR3 sequence is CASSTGGGAGEQYF. The CDR3 DNA is TGTGCCAGCAGTACGGGAGGGGGGGCCGGGGAGCAGTACTTC. The variable domain in full, with the rest retrieved from reference TRBV7-2 and TRBJ2-7, is GAGVSQSPSNKVTEKGKDVELRCDPISGHTALYWYRQSLGQGLEFLIYFQGNSAPDKSGLPSDRFSAERTGGSVSTLTIQRTQQEDSAVYLCASSTGGGAGEQYFGPGTRLTVT.

Ten or more counts support this clonotype. The chain joins TRBV5-4 to TRBJ2-1, with TRBD2 identical over 8 bases. Germline CDR1 is SGHNT and CDR2 is YYREEE (reference sequence). The CDR3 is made up of 15 amino acids. Trimming at V came to 0 bases and at J to 9 bases, leaving 8 bases not matched to a gene. The CDR3 bases are TGTGCCAGCAGCTTGGCGCCGGGACTAGGACTTGAGCAGTTCTTC. It specifies CASSLAPGLGLEQFF.

This clonotype has a count of ten or more. This chain joins TRBV25-1 and TRBJ1-1; unclear D gene. This CDR3 has 13 amino acids. The germline V gene encodes CDR1 MGHDK and CDR2 SYGVNS. V lost 5 bases and J lost 3, with 10 bases in between. The CDR3 sequence: CASSSWADTEAFF. Here the CDR3 DNA reads TGTGCCAGCAGTAGCTGGGCTGACACTGAAGCTTTCTTT.

This clonotype has a count of ten or more. The gene calls are TRBV5-5 and TRBJ2-7, with TRBD2 matching 13 bases. The germline CDR1 and CDR2 sequences are SGHKS and YYEKEE (reference sequence). The CDR3 covers 17 residues. Unmatched junction bases numbered 11, after V lost 1 base and J lost 7 bases. In DNA form, the CDR3 reads TGTGCCAGCAGCTTGCTCTGGACTAGCGGGAGTGTTGAGGAGCAGTACTTC. Translation: CASSLLWTSGSVEEQYF.

This clonotype was seen ten or more times. The CDR3 nucleotides read TGCAGCGTCGGTCCCGGGGCGCTAGCAGATACGCAGTATTTT. Translating it yields CSVGPGALADTQYF. The rearrangement joins TRBV29-1 to TRBJ2-3; D tentatively fits TRBD1 or TRBD2 (5 bases each). This CDR3 is built from 14 residues. V lost 6 bases to trimming and J lost 4 bases, with 17 bases between them. Germline assignment: CDR1 SQVTM and CDR2 ANQGSEA.

This clonotype was seen more than once but under ten times. The genes are TRBV30 and TRBJ1-1; TRBD1 aligns across 9 bases. The CDR3 has 16 residues. V lost 0 bases and J lost 3; bases outside the gene matches: 8. Germline CDR1 reads GTSNPN; CDR2 reads SVGIG (reference sequence). CDR3 DNA sequence: TGTGCCTGGAGTGTACTGGGGACAGGGCCGGACACTGAAGCTTTCTTT. Amino acids: CAWSVLGTGPDTEAFF. Complete variable domain (other parts from reference TRBV30 and TRBJ1-1): SQTIHQWPATLVQPVGSPLSLECTVEGTSNPNLYWYRQAAGRGLQLLFYSVGIGQISSEVPQNLSASRPQDRQFILSSKKLLLSDSGFYLCAWSVLGTGPDTEAFFGQGTRLTVV.

The chain carries TRBV19 and TRBJ2-5, with 11 bases that match TRBD1. The CDR3 contains 15 residues. V lost 5 bases to trimming and J lost 4 bases; unmatched junction nucleotides: 6. CDR1 and CDR2 from the germline V gene are LNHDA and SQIVND (reference sequence). This CDR3 reads CASSLGTGGPETQYF. CDR3 DNA: TGTGCCAGTAGTCTCGGGACAGGGGGTCCAGAGACCCAGTACTTC.

The sample holds many counts of this clonotype. The chain combines TRBV10-1 with TRBJ2-2, with a tentative D call TRBD2 (5 bases). Between the trimmed V and J ends, which lost 4 bases and 5 bases, there was a span of 11 bases. The CDR3 is 14 amino acids. The germline V gene encodes CDR1 WNHNN and CDR2 SYGVQD (reference sequence). The CDR3 DNA is TGCGCCAGCAGTGCCGGGGTTGAAACCGGGGAGCTGTTTTTT. This gives the protein CASSAGVETGELFF.

In its sample, this clonotype was seen a few times. The J gene is TRBJ1-4, the V gene TRBV27; TRBD1 aligns across 7 bases. Trimming took 5 bases from V and 8 from J; bases not matched to a gene: 8. The CDR3 length is 14 residues. Germline values: CDR1 MNHEY, CDR2 SMNVEV (reference sequence). The CDR3 DNA reads as TGTGCCAGCAGTAGTGAGGGGGCGGTAGAAAAACTGTTTTTT. Its translation: CASSSEGAVEKLFF. Complete variable domain (other parts from reference TRBV27 and TRBJ1-4): EAQVTQNPRYLITVTGKKLTVTCSQNMNHEYMSWYRQDPGLGLRQIYYSMNVEVTDKGDVPEGYKVSRKEKRNFPLILESPSPNQTSLYFCASSSEGAVEKLFFGSGTQLSVL.

This clonotype occurred many times. CDR3 sequence reads: CASSLRGSFTDTQYF. The CDR3 DNA reads as TGTGCCAGCAGTTTAAGGGGATCTTTCACAGATACGCAGTATTTT. The chain uses TRBV12-3 or TRBV12-4 and TRBJ2-3; maybe TRBD1 (5 bases). V was shortened by 2 bases and J by 2 bases, with 11 bases between the two germline ends. The CDR3 sequence is 15 residues long.

This clonotype came up a few times. This chain links TRBV20-1 with TRBJ2-3, with TRBD2 as a possible D gene (7 bases). The CDR3 is 14 residues long. From germline, CDR1 is DFQATT and CDR2 SNEGSKA (reference sequence). Trimming left V 4 bases short and J 2 bases short, with 13 bases between. The CDR3 protein is CSAMAGASTDTQYF. The CDR3 coding sequence is TGCAGTGCTATGGCGGGGGCCTCCACAGATACGCAGTATTTT.

This clonotype was recorded at least ten times. V gene TRBV11-3 combines with J gene TRBJ2-3; 10 bases are shared with TRBD2. CDR3 length: 16 residues. V lost 3 bases and J lost 2; bases outside the gene matches: 5. The germline V gene encodes CDR1 SGHNT and CDR2 YENEEA. The CDR3 DNA sequence: TGTGCCAGCAGCTTGCTAGCGGGGGCCTTCACAGATACGCAGTATTTT. Amino acid sequence: CASSLLAGAFTDTQYF.

Concerning this clonotype itself: A much more abundant neighbour one base away suggests this may be a read error. The chain couples TRBV7-9 to TRBJ1-2; perhaps TRBD1 as D (5 bases). The V gene lost 5 bases and the J gene lost 4 bases, with 14 bases spanning the gap. CDR1 and CDR2 from the germline V gene are SEHNR and FQNEAQ (reference sequence). The CDR3 extends over 14 amino acids. This CDR3 is CASSVGTEVYGYTF. For the CDR3, the DNA is TGTGCCAGCAGCGTCGGGACTGAAGTCTATGGCTACACCTTC.

This clonotype was counted many times. CDR3 in amino acids: CSARAGLEAFF. The DNA for the CDR3 is TGCAGTGCTAGAGCGGGCCTTGAAGCTTTCTTT. The gene calls are TRBV20-1 and TRBJ1-1; D call uncertain. Between the trimmed V and J ends, which lost 1 base and 7 bases, there was a span of 7 bases. CDR1 is DFQATT, CDR2 SNEGSKA, per germline (reference sequence). The CDR3 extends over 11 amino acids.

The V gene is TRBV2, the J gene TRBJ2-1, with 8 nucleotides matching TRBD2. The CDR3 runs to 13 residues. Germline CDR1 and CDR2: SNHLY and FYNNEI. The V and J ends lost 6 bases and 8 bases, in that order; junction bases with no gene match: 6. The CDR3: CASRPGLVDEQFF. The CDR3 DNA is TGTGCCAGCAGACCGGGACTAGTCGATGAGCAGTTCTTC.

The chain employs TRBV10-3 and TRBJ2-5; D call uncertain. Germline V gives CDR1 ENHRY, CDR2 SYGVKD. The CDR3 consists of 13 residues. V was trimmed by 6 bases and J by 2 bases, leaving 10 bases between them. The DNA of the CDR3 is TGTGCCATCAGGGGTGGGCAGCAAGAGACCCAGTACTTC. This sequence encodes CAIRGGQQETQYF.

This clonotype has a count of ten or more. CDR3 loop: CASRGSYTGELFF. The CDR3 DNA reads as TGTGCCAGTCGAGGGTCGTACACCGGGGAGCTGTTTTTT. The chain uses TRBV27 and TRBJ2-2; D perhaps matches TRBD2 (5 bases). This CDR3 comprises 13 residues. V gave up 9 bases and J gave up 3 bases, with 11 bases separating them. CDR1 and CDR2 (germline): MNHEY, SMNVEV (reference sequence).

This chain connects TRBV10-3 to TRBJ2-1; 9 positions match TRBD2. CDR1 is ENHRY and CDR2 is SYGVKD in the germline V gene. The CDR3 spans 16 residues. The junction had 5 bases not matched to a gene; V was cut back by 5 bases and J by 0 bases. For the CDR3, the DNA is TGTGCCATCAGTCTAGCGGGGCCATACTCCTACAATGAGCAGTTCTTC. Amino acid sequence: CAISLAGPYSYNEQFF.

The chain is built from TRBV3-1 and TRBJ2-1; 13 bases map to TRBD2. Germline V gene data show CDR1 as LGHDT and CDR2 as YNNKEL (reference sequence). The J segment lost 6 bases and the V segment lost 0 bases, leaving 8 bases of the junction unmatched. The CDR3 is 18 amino acids. CDR3 protein: CASSQETLAGGPSNEQFF. CDR3 sequence (DNA): TGTGCCAGCAGCCAAGAGACACTAGCGGGAGGGCCGAGCAATGAGCAGTTCTTC.